This T cell receptor beta chain was obtained from a study of OX40 agonist ivuxolimab in advanced cancers. Looking at the study overall: Aged roughly 23 to 80 with a mean of around 60 years, they were approximately 79% male.

Broader study findings: By week 6 at 0.1 to 3.0 mg/kg, blood CD4+ and CD8+ T cells had expanded clonally.

This CDR3 contains 17 residues. Germline assignment: CDR1 MNHEY and CDR2 SMNVEV (reference sequence). V was cut by 4 bases and J by 1 base, with 18 bases left in between. Method: immunoSEQ multiplex PCR; TCRdb's copy keeps in-frame clones and lacks some. Among some 11,000 clones, roughly four fifths were seen once, and the ten largest hold 25% to 40%. Details on this clone: Antigen: not known.

Patients were ineligible given autoimmune disease history or systemic immunosuppression. The chain carries TRBV27 and TRBJ2-3; D call uncertain. The source of this sequence is an adult with an advanced solid tumor such as melanoma, head and neck, liver or kidney cancer. The sequenced sample was CD4+ or CD8+ T cells sorted from blood, obtained in a trial of the OX40 agonist ivuxolimab. Here the CDR3 DNA reads TGTGCCAGCAGTTCCGTCTACTATTTACGGGGCACAGATACGCAGTATTTT. Translated: CASSSVYYLRGTDTQYF.